These 18 T cell receptor beta chains share one sample of origin, sequenced in a study of T cells in narcolepsy. Only in-frame clones appear in the TCRdb table, and some are missing; sequencing was by immunoSEQ multiplex PCR. The sample lists some 15,000 clones, 65% to 90% seen once, with over 35% in the top ten. Sequencing input: memory (CD45RA-) CD4+ T cells from blood. The receptors originated from a human donor in good health.

This chain connects TRBV6-1 to TRBJ2-1; 11 bases align to TRBD2. This CDR3 has 15 residues. Trimming cost V 4 bases and J 10 bases; bases outside gene matches: 9. Germline CDR1 and CDR2: MNHNS and SASEGT. CDR3 in amino acids: CASSVLLAGGKEQFF. The CDR3 bases are TGTGCCAGCAGTGTATTGCTAGCGGGAGGAAAGGAGCAGTTCTTC.

This chain links TRBV5-4 with TRBJ2-5; 9 bases match TRBD1. Near its end, the DNA agrees better with TRBJ2-7, so the J call may be wrong. The CDR3 totals 17 residues. CDR1 and CDR2 from the germline V gene are SGHNT and YYREEE (reference sequence). The CDR3: CASSLPTQGAAFYEQYF. The DNA of the CDR3 is TGTGCCAGCAGCTTGCCCACACAGGGGGCCGCCTTTTACGAGCAGTACTTC.

V gene TRBV10-3 combines with J gene TRBJ1-5; possibly TRBD1 for D (6 bases). This CDR3 spans 15 amino acids. V was trimmed by 6 bases and J by 3 bases, leaving 15 bases between them. CDR1 is ENHRY and CDR2 is SYGVKD in the germline V gene. The CDR3 region has the DNA TGTGCCATCAGATCCTCGGGGGGCCCCAATCAGCCCCAGCATTTT. Translation gives CAIRSSGGPNQPQHF.

V gene TRBV9 combines with J gene TRBJ2-3; D gene ambiguous. Germline-derived CDR1 and CDR2 are SGDLS and YYNGEE. CDR3 length: 11 residues. The V end lost 0 bases, the J end lost 4 bases, and 0 bases lay between the germline ends. This CDR3 is CASSVADTQYF. The CDR3 DNA reads TGTGCCAGCAGCGTAGCAGATACGCAGTATTTT.

The V gene is TRBV18, the J gene TRBJ2-5, with 7 bases that match TRBD1. The junction had 16 bases not matched to a gene; V was cut back by 4 bases and J by 11 bases. The germline V gene encodes CDR1 KGHSH and CDR2 LQKENI. This CDR3 is 15 amino acids long. DNA for the CDR3: TGTGCCAGCTCACAGCTCCCGGGGACAGAACGAGAGCAGTACTTC. Translating gives CASSQLPGTEREQYF.

The chain is built from TRBV7-2 and TRBJ2-1; TRBD2 might be the D (5 bases). Trimming removed 1 base at V and 2 bases at J, with 9 bases between. Germline-derived CDR1 and CDR2 are SGHTA and FQGNSA. The CDR3 loop spans 15 amino acids. The CDR3 DNA is TGTGCCAGCAGCTTAGAACTAGGGACCTACAATGAGCAGTTCTTC. It translates to CASSLELGTYNEQFF. The variable domain in full, completed from reference TRBV7-2 and TRBJ2-1, reads GAGVSQSPSNKVTEKGKDVELRCDPISGHTALYWYRQSLGQGLEFLIYFQGNSAPDKSGLPSDRFSAERTGGSVSTLTIQRTQQEDSAVYLCASSLELGTYNEQFFGPGTRLTVL.

The chain links TRBV10-3 to TRBJ2-6; D gene ambiguous. V was pared by 3 bases and J by 6 bases, with 9 bases between. This CDR3 has 14 residues. Germline V gene lookup returns CDR1 ENHRY and CDR2 SYGVKD. This CDR3 reads CAISEPRAANVLTF. As DNA, the CDR3 is TGTGCCATCAGTGAACCCCGGGCGGCCAACGTCCTGACTTTC.

The chain has TRBV29-1 and TRBJ1-5; 9 bases fit TRBD1. The CDR3 covers 13 residues. With V trimmed by 7 bases and J by 2 bases, 3 bases remained unmatched. Germline CDR1 reads SQVTM; CDR2 reads ANQGSEA. The CDR3 spells CSGGQGRNQPQHF. The DNA of the CDR3 is TGCAGCGGGGGACAGGGACGCAATCAGCCCCAGCATTTT.

The chain recombines TRBV12-5 with TRBJ2-2; 9 bases match TRBD1. CDR1 is LGHNT and CDR2 is FRNRAP in the germline V gene. Losses at the gene ends were 7 bases for V and 3 bases for J; bases not matched to a gene: 6. The CDR3 totals 15 residues. This CDR3 reads CASATGQGYTGELFF. The CDR3 DNA reads as TGTGCTAGTGCCACGGGACAGGGATACACCGGGGAGCTGTTTTTT.

The chain employs TRBV7-8 and TRBJ2-2; TRBD2 aligns across 8 bases. Germline CDR1 and CDR2: SGHVS and FQNEAQ. V lost 8 bases, J lost 2 bases, and 4 bases stayed unmatched. This CDR3 is 14 amino acids long. In DNA form, the CDR3 reads TGTGCCAGCCAGAGCGGGAGCAACACCGGGGAGCTGTTTTTT. This gives the protein CASQSGSNTGELFF. Filled out from reference TRBV7-8 and TRBJ2-2, the complete variable domain reads GAGVSQSPRYKVAKRGQDVALRCDPISGHVSLFWYQQALGQGPEFLTYFQNEAQLDKSGLPSDRFFAERPEGSVSTLKIQRTQQEDSAVYLCASQSGSNTGELFFGEGSRLTVL.

The chain carries TRBV5-1 and TRBJ1-1; D uncertain. Germline lookup yields CDR1 SGHRS and CDR2 YFSETQ. This CDR3 is built from 13 residues. Trimming pared 4 bases from V and 1 base from J, leaving 8 bases between. The CDR3 DNA is TGCGCCAGCAGCCGAGCAGAGAACACTGAAGCTTTCTTT. Its protein is CASSRAENTEAFF.

The gene calls are TRBV25-1 and TRBJ1-3, with 7 bases matching TRBD1. After removal of 6 bases from V and 4 bases from J, the junction contained 6 bases not matched to a gene. CDR1 is MGHDK and CDR2 is SYGVNS in the germline V gene. The CDR3 length is 14 residues. The CDR3 DNA reads TGTGCCAGCAGCCCGACAGGGTACGGAAACACCATATATTTT. It encodes CASSPTGYGNTIYF.

V and J are TRBV5-1 and TRBJ2-1; 14 bases agree with TRBD2. In germline, CDR1 is SGHRS, CDR2 YFSETQ. The CDR3 spans 17 residues. Trimming cost V 3 bases and J 3 bases; bases outside gene matches: 5. The CDR3 sequence is CASSWAGLAGVYNEQFF. As DNA, the CDR3 is TGCGCCAGCAGCTGGGCGGGACTAGCGGGGGTCTACAATGAGCAGTTCTTC.

The rearrangement links TRBV6-1 to TRBJ1-1; D is unclear. Germline V gives CDR1 MNHNS, CDR2 SASEGT. This CDR3 contains 14 residues. With 4 bases removed from V and 6 bases from J, the gap between germline ends came to 15 bases. CDR3 region: CASSVHSVLAEAFF. The CDR3 DNA is TGTGCCAGCAGTGTACACTCGGTGCTAGCTGAAGCTTTCTTT.

The rearrangement links TRBV11-3 to TRBJ2-2, with D maybe TRBD2 (6 bases). CDR1 is SGHNT and CDR2 is YENEEA in the germline V gene. V lost 1 base to trimming and J lost 2 bases, with 14 bases between them. The CDR3 has 17 residues. DNA of the CDR3: TGTGCCAGCAGCTTAGGTGGCGGGACTGCAAACACCGGGGAGCTGTTTTTT. Translated: CASSLGGGTANTGELFF.

This clone was detected only a few times. The chain couples TRBV5-6 to TRBJ1-1; 7 positions agree with TRBD1. CDR3 length: 14 residues. Per the germline V gene, CDR1 is SGHDT and CDR2 is YYEEEE. Unmatched junction bases numbered 1, after V lost 0 bases and J lost 2 bases. Here the CDR3 reads CASSLDRGNTEAFF. In nucleotides, the CDR3 is TGTGCCAGCAGCTTGGACAGGGGAAACACTGAAGCTTTCTTT.

This clone was counted a single time. The CDR3 region has the DNA TGTGCCAGCAACACTAAAAAGCGGGCTGAAGCTTTCTTT. It translates to CASNTKKRAEAFF. The chain uses TRBV2 and TRBJ1-1; D gene uncertain. The germline V gene has CDR1 SNHLY and CDR2 FYNNEI. The germline V and J ends were trimmed by 7 bases and 6 bases, with 15 bases remaining between them. The CDR3 has 13 residues.

The chain carries TRBV4-3 and TRBJ1-6; D remains unclear. The CDR3 sequence is 17 residues long. CDR1 is LGHNA, CDR2 YSLEER, per germline. V was shortened by 1 base and J by 7 bases, with 17 bases between the two germline ends. CDR3 sequence reads: CASSQVGGPLSNSPLHF. The CDR3 nucleotides read TGCGCCAGCAGCCAAGTGGGCGGGCCCCTATCAAATTCACCCCTCCACTTT.